Below, 30 T cell receptor beta chains from the same sample are listed, as sequenced in a study of T cells in Graves' hyperthyroidism and ophthalmopathy. Amplification yielded TCR beta CDR3 regions, with RNA transcripts as the source. The TCR CDR3 first-round RT-PCR relied on the HTBI primer set. TCRdb reanalysed the multiplex PCR reads using MiXCR and keeps one entry per CDR3 protein. The table has hundreds of thousands of distinct CDR3 sequences, 38% seen once; the top ten hold approximately 8.7%. The sequenced material came from blood. The receptors stem from a man between 18 and 29 years old with Graves' hyperthyroidism.

Ten or more counts support this clonotype. The rearrangement joins TRBV7-6 to TRBJ2-7; D unresolved. The CDR3 has 13 amino acids. The V and J ends lost 5 bases and 4 bases respectively, with 12 bases between them. Germline assignment: CDR1 SGHVS and CDR2 FNYEAQ. The CDR3 is CASSPSGLYEQYF. For the CDR3, the DNA is TGTGCCAGCAGCCCCTCTGGCCTGTACGAGCAGTACTTC.

The chain has TRBV7-8 and TRBJ2-5; D is possibly TRBD1 or TRBD2 (5 bases each). The CDR3 runs to 15 residues. Germline loops: CDR1 SGHVS, CDR2 FQNEAQ. V shed 4 bases and J shed 2 bases, with 14 bases lying between them. CDR3 sequence (DNA): TGTGCCAGCAGCTCAGGGAGTCTGGGACAAGAGACCCAGTACTTC. Translation: CASSSGSLGQETQYF.

This chain uses TRBV29-1 with TRBJ2-7; 10 positions match TRBD2. CDR1 is SQVTM, CDR2 ANQGSEA, per germline. The CDR3 sequence is 13 residues long. J lost 4 bases, V lost 8 bases, and 8 bases had no gene match. Here the CDR3 reads CSSEAGGRYEQYF. CDR3 DNA sequence: TGCAGCAGTGAAGCGGGAGGGCGGTACGAGCAGTACTTC.

This rearrangement joins TRBV24-1 to TRBJ2-3, with D perhaps matching TRBD1 or TRBD2 (6 bases each). The CDR3 runs to 17 residues. Trimming took 9 bases from V and 0 from J, leaving 21 bases between them. The germline CDR1 and CDR2 sequences are KGHDR and SFDVKD. CDR3 sequence: CATSETAGGSSTDTQYF. CDR3 nucleotides: TGTGCCACCTCCGAGACGGCCGGGGGCTCTAGCACAGATACGCAGTATTTT.

Comments on this clonotype: This may come from a read error, since a much larger clone is one base off. The chain carries TRBV7-9 and TRBJ2-7; TRBD2 aligns across 10 bases. The CDR3 is made up of 16 amino acids. Trimming cost V 5 bases and J 5 bases; bases outside gene matches: 12. Germline CDR1 and CDR2: SEHNR and FQNEAQ (reference sequence). Here the CDR3 reads CASSGRASGGRNEQYF. CDR3 nucleotide sequence: TGTGCCAGCAGCGGCAGGGCTAGCGGGGGAAGGAACGAGCAGTACTTC.

Comments on this clonotype: Mismatch with germline at one junction end may stem from a read error. DNA of the CDR3: TGCCCCAGCAGCTTGGGGACAGGAGGTCAGCCCCAGCATTTT. Amino acid sequence: CPSSLGTGGQPQHF. This chain connects TRBV5-5 to TRBJ1-5; 8 bases align to TRBD1. The germline CDR1 and CDR2 sequences are SGHKS and YYEKEE (reference sequence). The length of the CDR3 is 14 residues.

This clonotype came up many times. This sequence joins TRBV12-3 or TRBV12-4 and TRBJ1-3, with D hard to call. The length of the CDR3 is 11 residues. With 1 base removed from V and 8 bases from J, the gap between germline ends came to 3 bases. CDR3 in amino acids: CASSLVDTIYF. The CDR3 nucleotides read TGTGCCAGCAGTTTAGTAGACACCATATATTTT.

This clonotype has only a few counts. The V call is TRBV7-2, the J call TRBJ2-7; D possibly corresponds to TRBD2 (5 bases). The CDR3 loop spans 12 amino acids. Germline CDR1 and CDR2: SGHTA and FQGNSA. V lost 1 base and J 9 bases, leaving 10 bases between the germline ends. The DNA of the CDR3 is TGTGCCAGCAGCTTAGATAGCGAGGGGCAGTACTTC. The encoded protein is CASSLDSEGQYF.

J is TRBJ1-1 and V is TRBV14, with no clear D. The CDR3 is 15 amino acids. The germline gives CDR1 SGHDN, CDR2 FVKESK. V was trimmed by 0 bases and J by 3 bases, leaving 11 bases between them. CDR3 region: CASSQDRGGYTEAFF. DNA of the CDR3: TGTGCCAGCAGCCAAGATCGTGGAGGGTACACTGAAGCTTTCTTT.

This sequence joins TRBV29-1 and TRBJ2-7; 7 bases line up with TRBD1. The ends lost 7 bases at V and 3 bases at J; junction bases unmatched: 6. Germline assignment: CDR1 SQVTM and CDR2 ANQGSEA. The CDR3 extends over 12 amino acids. The CDR3 DNA sequence: TGCAGCGCAGAGGACAGGAGCTACGAGCAGTACTTC. Translating gives CSAEDRSYEQYF.

This clonotype appeared a few times. The chain couples TRBV4-2 to TRBJ1-4; a possible D gene is TRBD1 (5 bases). This CDR3 has 16 residues. Trimming took 8 bases from V and 4 from J, leaving 20 bases between them. CDR1 and CDR2 (germline): LGHNA, YNFKEQ. For the CDR3, the DNA is TGTGCCAGCCGCCGAGAAACGCGAGGGGTTAATGAAAAACTGTTTTTT. Its protein is CASRRETRGVNEKLFF.

This chain joins TRBV6-4 and TRBJ1-1, with 7 nucleotides matching TRBD1. Trimming took 6 bases from V and 2 from J; bases not matched to a gene: 12. The CDR3 is 16 residues long. CDR1 MRHNA and CDR2 SNTAGT come from the germline V gene. CDR3 coding DNA: TGTGCCAGCAGACCCTCGACAGGGCTCCTTAACACTGAAGCTTTCTTT. It is translated as CASRPSTGLLNTEAFF.

This chain joins TRBV19 and TRBJ1-4; tentatively, D is TRBD1 (6 bases). V was pared by 2 bases and J by 2 bases, with 9 bases between. Germline V CDR1 and CDR2: LNHDA, SQIVND (reference sequence). The CDR3 extends over 15 amino acids. The CDR3 loop reads CASSISQGTNEKLFF. The CDR3 DNA reads TGTGCCAGTAGTATATCCCAGGGGACTAATGAAAAACTGTTTTTT.

This clonotype was seen a handful of times. V is TRBV18 and J is TRBJ2-5, with 7 bases fitting TRBD1. Germline V gives CDR1 KGHSH, CDR2 LQKENI. V was pared by 3 bases and J by 3 bases, with 7 bases of the junction left unmatched. The CDR3 totals 15 residues. The DNA of the CDR3 is TGTGCCAGCTCACCCCGGACCGGGACAGAAGAGACCCAGTACTTC. This sequence encodes CASSPRTGTEETQYF.

The chain joins TRBV11-2 to TRBJ2-7; D gene uncertain. CDR1 SGHAT and CDR2 FQNNGV come from the germline V gene. V lost 0 bases, J lost 4 bases, and 13 bases lay in between. The CDR3 has 15 residues. The CDR3 sequence: CASSLDFGSLYEQYF. Here the CDR3 DNA reads TGTGCCAGCAGCTTAGATTTTGGCAGTCTGTACGAGCAGTACTTC.

Written as DNA, the CDR3 is TGTGCCAGCAGCCACAGGACTAGCGGGGTGGGGCAAGAGACCCAGTACTTC. This codes for CASSHRTSGVGQETQYF. The chain uses TRBV5-6 and TRBJ2-5; 12 bases are a match to TRBD2. V lost 4 bases and J lost 2; bases outside the gene matches: 9. Germline V lookup: CDR1 SGHDT, CDR2 YYEEEE. CDR3 length: 17 amino acids.

This clonotype appeared a few times. V is TRBV4-1 and J is TRBJ2-7; 7 bases are a match to TRBD1. Germline assignment: CDR1 MGHRA and CDR2 YSYEKL. The CDR3 has 13 residues. Trimming cost V 6 bases and J 7 bases; bases outside gene matches: 9. CDR3: CASSHDRAGEQYF. The CDR3 bases are TGCGCCAGCAGTCACGACAGGGCCGGGGAGCAGTACTTC.

This clonotype has a single count. This chain uses TRBV25-1 with TRBJ2-5; D gene unclear. Trimming removed 6 bases from V and 4 bases from J, with 12 bases in between. Germline lookup yields CDR1 MGHDK and CDR2 SYGVNS. There are 13 residues in the CDR3. The CDR3 loop is CASRPTPRETQYF. CDR3 in DNA: TGTGCCAGCAGGCCGACACCGCGAGAGACCCAGTACTTC.

The DNA for the CDR3 is TGCAGCGTGCCGGGCTACACAGATACGCAGTATTTT. It is translated as CSVPGYTDTQYF. The chain joins TRBV29-1 to TRBJ2-3; D gene ambiguous. The CDR3 totals 12 residues. Per the germline V gene, CDR1 is SQVTM and CDR2 is ANQGSEA. Deletions cut 6 bases from V and 2 bases from J, with 9 bases between.

This clonotype was counted at least ten times. The CDR3: CASSSWTDWDRSPLHF. CDR3 bases: TGTGCCAGCAGCTCCTGGACAGACTGGGATCGTTCACCCCTCCACTTT. V gene TRBV7-2 combines with J gene TRBJ1-6, with D possibly TRBD1 on 6 matching bases. The germline V and J ends were trimmed by 4 bases and 9 bases, with 19 bases remaining between them. The CDR3 is made up of 16 amino acids. CDR1 is SGHTA, CDR2 FQGNSA, per germline. The variable domain in full, completed from reference TRBV7-2 and TRBJ1-6, reads GAGVSQSPSNKVTEKGKDVELRCDPISGHTALYWYRQSLGQGLEFLIYFQGNSAPDKSGLPSDRFSAERTGGSVSTLTIQRTQQEDSAVYLCASSSWTDWDRSPLHFGNGTRLTVT.

This clonotype was observed many times. The rearrangement joins TRBV2 to TRBJ2-2; D is possibly TRBD1 (6 bases). The germline V gene has CDR1 SNHLY and CDR2 FYNNEI. The CDR3 is 13 residues long. V lost 10 bases to trimming and J lost 4 bases, with 13 bases between them. CDR3 amino acids: CATWGQTTGELFF. In DNA form, the CDR3 reads TGTGCCACCTGGGGACAAACCACCGGGGAGCTGTTTTTT. Based on the CDR3 plus reference TRBV2 and TRBJ2-2, the full variable domain is EPEVTQTPSHQVTQMGQEVILRCVPISNHLYFYWYRQILGQKVEFLVSFYNNEISEKSEIFDDQFSVERPDGSNFTLKIRSTKLEDSAMYFCATWGQTTGELFFGEGSRLTVL.

This clonotype was counted ten times or more. This chain uses TRBV19 with TRBJ1-5; 12 bases are a match to TRBD1. The CDR3 has 15 residues. The germline gives CDR1 LNHDA, CDR2 SQIVND (reference sequence). The junction had 4 bases not matched to a gene; V was cut back by 6 bases and J by 4 bases. Here the CDR3 reads CASRRDRGLNQPQHF. The CDR3 DNA reads TGTGCCAGTAGGAGGGACAGGGGGCTTAATCAGCCCCAGCATTTT.

This clonotype was recorded many times. V gene TRBV12-3 or TRBV12-4 combines with J gene TRBJ1-1; D unclear. With 8 bases removed from V and 2 bases from J, the gap between germline ends came to 6 bases. This CDR3 comprises 11 residues. The CDR3 here is CASGLNTEAFF. CDR3 nucleotide sequence: TGTGCCAGCGGACTTAACACTGAAGCTTTCTTT.

The rearrangement links TRBV14 to TRBJ2-5, with no clear D. The germline CDR1 and CDR2 sequences are SGHDN and FVKESK. This CDR3 has 19 amino acids. V was pared by 3 bases and J by 2 bases, with 25 bases between. The CDR3 nucleotides read TGTGCCAGCAGCCATCCCCAAAGAGCGACCAATCCCCCGCAAGAGACCCAGTACTTC. This codes for CASSHPQRATNPPQETQYF.

V is TRBV12-5 and J is TRBJ1-1; D might be TRBD1 (5 bases). Trimming left V 3 bases short and J 5 bases short, with 13 bases between. Germline CDR1 is LGHNT and CDR2 is FRNRAP. This CDR3 contains 14 residues. The CDR3 loop reads CASGLAGPRTEAFF. The CDR3 DNA follows: TGTGCTAGTGGTTTAGCAGGGCCGAGGACTGAAGCTTTCTTT.

V and J are TRBV20-1 and TRBJ1-4; D call uncertain. The germline V gene has CDR1 DFQATT and CDR2 SNEGSKA (reference sequence). The CDR3 has 14 amino acids. V was shortened by 0 bases and J by 5 bases, with 10 bases between the two germline ends. CDR3 nucleotide sequence: TGCAGTGCTAGAGATCTGGGCGGGAATGAAAAACTGTTTTTT. This encodes CSARDLGGNEKLFF.

The chain combines TRBV10-3 with TRBJ1-2, with D unclear. The CDR3 totals 13 residues. Germline CDR1 reads ENHRY; CDR2 reads SYGVKD. This CDR3 is CARVTSIQDGYTF. The CDR3 DNA is TGTGCTAGAGTAACATCCATCCAGGATGGCTACACCTTC.

This clonotype turned up a few times. One end of the junction varies from germline; a read error may be responsible. Written as DNA, the CDR3 is TGTGCCAGCAGCCAACGACAGGGAAGCAATCAGCCCCAGCATTTT. This gives the protein CASSQRQGSNQPQHF. This rearrangement joins TRBV4-1 to TRBJ1-5; TRBD1 matches at 7 bases. The CDR3 sequence is 15 residues long. Per the germline V gene, CDR1 is MGHRA and CDR2 is YSYEKL.

The rearrangement uses TRBV19 and TRBJ2-7; 9 bases are shared with TRBD1. CDR1 is LNHDA, CDR2 SQIVND, per germline (reference sequence). This CDR3 is built from 14 residues. V trimming: 6 bases; J trimming: 5 bases; junction bases outside the gene matches: 8. CDR3 loop: CASSPRDRADEQYF. The CDR3 DNA sequence: TGTGCCAGTAGCCCCCGGGACAGGGCCGACGAGCAGTACTTC. The full variable domain, with the rest looked up from reference TRBV19 and TRBJ2-7, is DGGITQSPKYLFRKEGQNVTLSCEQNLNHDAMYWYRQDPGQGLRLIYYSQIVNDFQKGDIAEGYSVSREKKESFPLTVTSAQKNPTAFYLCASSPRDRADEQYFGPGTRLTVT.

J is TRBJ2-2 and V is TRBV5-1; possibly TRBD1 for D (6 bases). The length of the CDR3 is 15 residues. The ends were cut back, 5 bases at V and 4 bases at J, with 15 bases in the middle. Germline loops: CDR1 SGHRS, CDR2 YFSETQ. The CDR3 DNA is TGCGCCAGCAGAAGGCGGCAGGGGAGCACCGGGGAGCTGTTTTTT. It codes for CASRRRQGSTGELFF.